These 23 T cell receptor beta chains were sequenced from one sample in a study of cytomegalovirus exposure and HLA in healthy donors listed by TCRdb under 2017. The method behind the library was the immunoSEQ multiplex PCR assay. For the multiplex PCR, a mixture combining 60 forward primers for TCR Vbeta segments and 13 reverse primers for TCR Jbeta segments was used. The table comes from immuneACCESS by way of TCRdb, which keeps in-frame sequences with V and J called. Part of the clones is missing from these tables; in studies checked, under half for an unresolved V gene and the rest for unknown reasons. In all, the sample holds some 140,000 clones, and 80% of those were seen once. The ten top clones hold roughly 1.2% of the sample. The sample was PBMCs. The receptors were gathered from a male donor in good health and CMV-seropositive.

The chain uses TRBV7-9 and TRBJ1-6, with a tentative D call TRBD1 (6 bases). Trimming removed 5 bases at V and 5 bases at J, with 10 bases between. The CDR3 totals 14 residues. The V gene's germline CDR1 is SEHNR and CDR2 FQNEAQ (reference sequence). This CDR3 is CASSKDSDNSPLHF. For the CDR3, the DNA is TGTGCCAGCAGCAAGGACAGTGATAATTCACCCCTCCACTTT.

About this clone itself: At one boundary the junction diverges from the germline segment, which might be a read error. The rearrangement uses TRBV27 and TRBJ2-1; 8 bases fit TRBD2. There are 14 residues in the CDR3. Germline V gives CDR1 MNHEY, CDR2 SMNVEV (reference sequence). The CDR3 coding sequence is TGTGCCAGCAGTATATCCGGGACTAGCAATGAGCAGTTCTTC. Its protein product is CASSISGTSNEQFF.

This clone was seen a few times. The chain is built from TRBV6-1 and TRBJ1-1; TRBD1 agrees at 11 bases. The V gene's germline CDR1 is MNHNS and CDR2 SASEGT. With 6 bases clipped from V and 0 bases from J, the junction kept 0 bases outside the gene matches. The CDR3 has 14 amino acids. CDR3 in DNA: TGTGCCAGCAGGGACAGGGGGCTGAACACTGAAGCTTTCTTT. Translated: CASRDRGLNTEAFF.

The chain uses TRBV7-9 and TRBJ2-7; the match to TRBD1 covers 8 bases. CDR1 is SEHNR, CDR2 FQNEAQ, per germline (reference sequence). With 9 bases clipped from V and 4 bases from J, the junction kept 8 bases outside the gene matches. The CDR3 sequence is 13 residues long. The CDR3 loop is CASVFGTGYEQYF. The DNA of the CDR3 is TGTGCCAGTGTGTTCGGGACAGGTTACGAGCAGTACTTC. The variable domain in full, with the rest retrieved from reference TRBV7-9 and TRBJ2-7, is DTGVSQNPRHKITKRGQNVTFRCDPISEHNRLYWYRQTLGQGPEFLTYFQNEAQLEKSRLLSDRFSAERPKGSFSTLEIQRTEQGDSAMYLCASVFGTGYEQYFGPGTRLTVT.

The chain has TRBV7-9 and TRBJ1-1, with D hard to call. CDR1 and CDR2 (germline): SEHNR, FQNEAQ (reference sequence). The CDR3 spans 14 residues. Trimming took off 4 bases at V and 5 bases at J, with 14 bases between the two ends. The CDR3 spells CASSSVRGRTEAFF. The CDR3 bases are TGTGCCAGCAGCTCCGTCAGAGGTCGGACTGAAGCTTTCTTT.

This chain connects TRBV4-1 to TRBJ2-7; no firm D call. Germline CDR1 reads MGHRA; CDR2 reads YSYEKL. The CDR3 spans 13 residues. V gave up 0 bases and J gave up 3 bases, with 6 bases separating them. The CDR3: CASSQDFRYEQYF. The CDR3 region has the DNA TGCGCCAGCAGCCAAGATTTCCGCTACGAGCAGTACTTC.

The V and J genes are TRBV29-1 and TRBJ1-3; TRBD1 agrees at 8 bases. The germline V gene encodes CDR1 SQVTM and CDR2 ANQGSEA. With V trimmed by 0 bases and J by 7 bases, 11 bases remained unmatched. This CDR3 contains 16 residues. CDR3 protein: CSVEDLGQAGSNTIYF. DNA for the CDR3: TGCAGCGTTGAAGATCTGGGACAGGCCGGGTCTAACACCATATATTTT.

V and J are TRBV7-2 and TRBJ2-4; tentative D call: TRBD2 (6 bases). This CDR3 has 15 residues. The V gene's germline CDR1 is SGHTA and CDR2 FQGNSA. The V and J ends lost 2 bases and 10 bases respectively, with 18 bases between them. The CDR3 loop is CASSLSRNRDSIQYF. The DNA for the CDR3 is TGTGCCAGCAGCTTATCCAGAAACCGGGACTCAATTCAGTACTTC.

The J gene is TRBJ2-1, the V gene TRBV7-3, with 7 bases lining up with TRBD2. V was pared by 1 base and J by 6 bases, with 9 bases of the junction left unmatched. CDR1 is SGHTA, CDR2 FQGTGA, per germline. The CDR3 extends over 16 amino acids. The CDR3 sequence is CASSLNSAGDGNEQFF. CDR3 in DNA: TGTGCCAGCAGCTTAAATTCGGCGGGAGACGGCAATGAGCAGTTCTTC. The complete variable domain, with remaining parts taken from reference TRBV7-3 and TRBJ2-1, reads GAGVSQTPSNKVTEKGKYVELRCDPISGHTALYWYRQSLGQGPEFLIYFQGTGAADDSGLPNDRFFAVRPEGSVSTLKIQRTERGDSAVYLCASSLNSAGDGNEQFFGPGTRLTVL.

The chain uses TRBV28 and TRBJ2-3; 12 bases match TRBD2. Germline assignment: CDR1 MDHEN and CDR2 SYDVKM. The CDR3 extends over 15 amino acids. J gave up 4 bases and V 8 bases, and 7 bases lay outside the gene matches. The CDR3 DNA follows: TGTGCCAGCTCGACTAGCGGGAGTCCCGCAGATACGCAGTATTTT. Its translation: CASSTSGSPADTQYF.

CDR3: CARGTSAWEQYF. The DNA for the CDR3 is TGTGCCAGAGGGACTAGCGCGTGGGAGCAGTACTTC. The chain has TRBV2 and TRBJ2-7; 10 nucleotides match TRBD2. CDR3 length: 12 amino acids. The germline gives CDR1 SNHLY, CDR2 FYNNEI. Trimming at V came to 9 bases and at J to 7 bases, leaving 6 bases not matched to a gene. Full variable domain (missing parts from reference TRBV2 and TRBJ2-7): EPEVTQTPSHQVTQMGQEVILRCVPISNHLYFYWYRQILGQKVEFLVSFYNNEISEKSEIFDDQFSVERPDGSNFTLKIRSTKLEDSAMYFCARGTSAWEQYFGPGTRLTVT.

The chain links TRBV18 to TRBJ1-6, with D uncertain. Trimming shortened V by 1 base and J by 10 bases, and 17 bases separated the two germline ends. The germline V gene has CDR1 KGHSH and CDR2 LQKENI. This CDR3 is built from 16 residues. CDR3 sequence reads: CASSPRVGIGDSPLHF. The CDR3 DNA is TGTGCCAGCTCACCACGGGTGGGTATTGGAGACTCACCCCTCCACTTT.

The chain is built from TRBV7-3 and TRBJ1-1, with D possibly TRBD1 on 6 matching bases. The CDR3 contains 14 residues. V shed 2 bases and J shed 1 base, with 8 bases lying between them. Germline lookup yields CDR1 SGHTA and CDR2 FQGTGA. CDR3 nucleotide sequence: TGTGCCAGCAGCTTACAGGGGCCGAACACTGAAGCTTTCTTT. This encodes CASSLQGPNTEAFF. The variable domain in full, completed from reference TRBV7-3 and TRBJ1-1, reads GAGVSQTPSNKVTEKGKYVELRCDPISGHTALYWYRQSLGQGPEFLIYFQGTGAADDSGLPNDRFFAVRPEGSVSTLKIQRTERGDSAVYLCASSLQGPNTEAFFGQGTRLTVV.

The V gene is TRBV11-1, the J gene TRBJ2-1; TRBD2 matches at 12 bases. Germline trimming cut 3 bases from V and 3 bases from J; bases unmatched to any gene: 3. There are 16 residues in the CDR3. Per germline, CDR1 SGHAT and CDR2 FQDESV (reference sequence). CDR3 sequence (DNA): TGTGCCAGCAGCTTCCTAGCGGGGGGGCTCTACAATGAGCAGTTCTTC. Translating it yields CASSFLAGGLYNEQFF.

This clone was counted once. The chain joins TRBV5-3 to TRBJ2-7, with 11 bases that match TRBD1. TRBV5-3 is classed as an ORF, of uncertain function. CDR3 length equals 19 residues. The ends lost 2 bases at V and 0 bases at J; junction bases unmatched: 13. The CDR3 region is CARSFLMDRGRHGSYEQYF. Written as DNA, the CDR3 is TGTGCCAGAAGCTTTCTGATGGACAGGGGGCGTCATGGCTCCTACGAGCAGTACTTC.

The chain couples TRBV5-1 to TRBJ2-1, with TRBD2 identical over 14 bases. The CDR3 contains 18 residues. Germline V gene lookup returns CDR1 SGHRS and CDR2 YFSETQ. J lost 3 bases, V lost 1 base, and 6 bases had no gene match. This CDR3 is CASSLQIGTSGSYNEQFF. DNA of the CDR3: TGCGCCAGCAGCTTGCAAATCGGGACTAGCGGGAGCTACAATGAGCAGTTCTTC.

The J gene is TRBJ2-7, the V gene TRBV6-6; 10 bases are shared with TRBD2. Germline V CDR1 and CDR2: MNHNY, SVGAGI (reference sequence). V shed 6 bases and J 3 bases; nucleotides not matched to a gene: 5. This CDR3 comprises 14 residues. In DNA form, the CDR3 reads TGTGCCAGCAGCCGTAGCGGGGGGCGCTACGAGCAGTACTTC. Its protein is CASSRSGGRYEQYF.

In its sample, this clone was seen once. V gene TRBV29-1 combines with J gene TRBJ1-5; TRBD1 aligns across 7 bases. CDR1 is SQVTM, CDR2 ANQGSEA, per germline. V lost 6 bases and J lost 7; bases outside the gene matches: 6. The CDR3 has 12 amino acids. The DNA for the CDR3 is TGCAGCGTCCGACAGGGTGAACAGCCCCAGCATTTT. This gives the protein CSVRQGEQPQHF.

V usage is TRBV18 and J usage is TRBJ1-4; no reliable D call. CDR3 length: 13 residues. The germline CDR1 and CDR2 sequences are KGHSH and LQKENI. Trimming removed 9 bases from V and 3 bases from J, with 11 bases in between. CDR3 region: CASRGGANEKLFF. The CDR3 nucleotides are TGTGCCAGTCGGGGAGGTGCTAATGAAAAACTGTTTTTT.

The rearrangement joins TRBV28 to TRBJ1-2; the match to TRBD1 covers 7 bases. Losses at the gene ends were 5 bases for V and 2 bases for J; bases not matched to a gene: 11. The length of the CDR3 is 16 residues. The germline CDR1 and CDR2 sequences are MDHEN and SYDVKM. CDR3 residues: CASSPAGRGTNYGYTF. CDR3 DNA sequence: TGTGCCAGCAGTCCGGCAGGCAGGGGGACGAACTATGGCTACACCTTC.

J is TRBJ1-1 and V is TRBV6-1; TRBD1 is a possible D gene (5 bases). The CDR3 totals 13 residues. Germline V gene sequence: CDR1 MNHNS, CDR2 SASEGT. The ends were cut back, 4 bases at V and 2 bases at J, with 8 bases in the middle. The CDR3: CASSVQANTEAFF. The CDR3 nucleotides are TGTGCCAGCAGTGTACAGGCAAACACTGAAGCTTTCTTT.

The V and J genes are TRBV10-2 and TRBJ1-5; the match to TRBD1 covers 7 bases. CDR3 size: 15 residues. The ends lost 6 bases at V and 2 bases at J; junction bases unmatched: 7. CDR1 and CDR2 (germline): WSHSY, SAAADI. CDR3 sequence: CASRSRDSRNQPQHF. DNA of the CDR3: TGCGCCAGCAGGTCCCGGGACAGCCGCAATCAGCCCCAGCATTTT.

V and J are TRBV10-2 and TRBJ2-5; 7 bases agree with TRBD2. The CDR3 extends over 14 amino acids. From germline, CDR1 is WSHSY and CDR2 SAAADI. V dropped 3 bases and J dropped 3; count of bases not matched to a gene: 4. The CDR3 loop reads CASSDPAGKETQYF. The CDR3 DNA sequence: TGCGCCAGCAGTGACCCAGCGGGGAAAGAGACCCAGTACTTC.